Below, 3 T cell receptor beta chains from the same sample are listed, as sequenced in a study of OX40 agonist ivuxolimab in advanced cancers. Produced via immunoSEQ multiplex PCR; TCRdb's table is partial and in-frame only. The data show about 3,400 clones, around 81% seen once. The sample consisted of CD4+ or CD8+ T cells sorted from blood, taken in a trial of the OX40 agonist ivuxolimab. Receptor source: an adult with an advanced solid tumor such as melanoma, head and neck, liver or kidney cancer.

The chain employs TRBV5-7 and TRBJ1-1; D is undetermined. TRBV5-7 is designated an ORF whose function remains uncertain. Trimming left V 6 bases short and J 4 bases short, with 16 bases between. CDR3 length: 14 residues. CDR3 sequence (DNA): TGTGCCAGCACGCCGTCGGGATCAGGCACTGAAGCTTTCTTT. Translating it yields CASTPSGSGTEAFF.

The rearrangement uses TRBV28 and TRBJ2-5, with D unresolved. Germline CDR1 reads MDHEN; CDR2 reads SYDVKM. This CDR3 region has 16 residues. V lost 2 bases, J lost 1 base, and 14 bases lay in between. The CDR3 coding sequence is TGTGCCAGCAGTTTAGCTGTTGCGGTAGCCCAAGAGACCCAGTACTTC. Its translation: CASSLAVAVAQETQYF.

The sample holds a few counts of this clone. The gene calls are TRBV7-9 and TRBJ2-7; D could derive from TRBD1 or TRBD2 (5 bases each). Germline loops: CDR1 SEHNR, CDR2 FQNEAQ (reference sequence). Trimming shortened V by 3 bases and J by 2 bases, and 11 bases separated the two germline ends. This CDR3 is built from 14 residues. The CDR3 protein is CASSLVQGAYEQYF. The DNA of the CDR3 is TGTGCCAGCAGCTTGGTCCAGGGAGCCTACGAGCAGTACTTC.